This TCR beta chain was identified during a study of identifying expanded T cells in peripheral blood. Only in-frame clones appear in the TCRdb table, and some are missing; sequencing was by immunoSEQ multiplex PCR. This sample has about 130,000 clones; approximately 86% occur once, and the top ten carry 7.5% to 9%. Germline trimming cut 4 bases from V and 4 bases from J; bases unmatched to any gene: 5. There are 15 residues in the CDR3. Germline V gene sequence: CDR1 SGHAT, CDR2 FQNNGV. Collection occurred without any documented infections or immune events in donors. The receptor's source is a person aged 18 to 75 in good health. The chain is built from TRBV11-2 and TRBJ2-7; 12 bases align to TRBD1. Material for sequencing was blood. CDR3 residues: CASSSRDRGHYEQYF. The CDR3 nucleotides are TGTGCCAGCAGCTCACGGGACAGGGGGCATTACGAGCAGTACTTC.